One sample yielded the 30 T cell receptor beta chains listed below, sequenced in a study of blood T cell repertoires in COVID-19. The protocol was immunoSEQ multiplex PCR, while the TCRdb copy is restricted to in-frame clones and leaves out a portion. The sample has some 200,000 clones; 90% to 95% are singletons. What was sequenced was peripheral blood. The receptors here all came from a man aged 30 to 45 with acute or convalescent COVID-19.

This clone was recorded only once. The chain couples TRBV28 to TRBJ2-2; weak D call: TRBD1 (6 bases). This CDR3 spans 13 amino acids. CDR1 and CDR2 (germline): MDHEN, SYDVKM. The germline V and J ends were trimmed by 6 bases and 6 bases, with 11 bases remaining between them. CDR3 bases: TGTGCCAGCAGCCCGTGGGGGCCCGGGGAGCTGTTTTTT. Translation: CASSPWGPGELFF.

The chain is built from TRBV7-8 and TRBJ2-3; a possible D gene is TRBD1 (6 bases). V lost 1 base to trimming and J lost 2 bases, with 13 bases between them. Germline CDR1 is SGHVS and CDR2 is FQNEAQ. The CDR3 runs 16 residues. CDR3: CASSLGTGKFTDTQYF. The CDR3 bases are TGTGCCAGCAGCTTAGGTACAGGGAAGTTCACAGATACGCAGTATTTT.

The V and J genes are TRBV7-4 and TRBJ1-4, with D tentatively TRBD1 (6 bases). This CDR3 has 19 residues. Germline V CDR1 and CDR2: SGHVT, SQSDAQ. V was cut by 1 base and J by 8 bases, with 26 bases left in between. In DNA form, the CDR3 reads TGTGCCAGCAGCTTAGTATTATGGCGGGGGCTTAGGTCAGGGGAAAAACTGTTTTTT. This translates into CASSLVLWRGLRSGEKLFF.

In DNA, the CDR3 is TGTGCCAGCTCAACCGGGGGGGGTTACTATGGCTACACCTTC. Translation: CASSTGGGYYGYTF. The chain has TRBV28 and TRBJ1-2; D is possibly TRBD1 (5 bases). The CDR3 consists of 14 residues. The V gene lost 8 bases and the J gene lost 3 bases, with 16 bases spanning the gap. Germline lookup yields CDR1 MDHEN and CDR2 SYDVKM.

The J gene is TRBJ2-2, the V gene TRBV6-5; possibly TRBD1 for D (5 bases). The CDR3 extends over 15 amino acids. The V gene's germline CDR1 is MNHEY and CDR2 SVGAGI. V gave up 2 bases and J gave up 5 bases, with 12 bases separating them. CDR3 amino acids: CASSYQGFGTGELFF. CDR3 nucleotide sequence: TGTGCCAGCAGTTACCAGGGCTTCGGAACCGGGGAGCTGTTTTTT.

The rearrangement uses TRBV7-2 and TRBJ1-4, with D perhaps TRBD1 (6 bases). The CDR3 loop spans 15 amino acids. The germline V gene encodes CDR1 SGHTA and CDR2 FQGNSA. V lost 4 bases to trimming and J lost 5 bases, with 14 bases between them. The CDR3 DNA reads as TGTGCCAGCAGCTCTTCTCCAGGGGCCAATGAAAAACTGTTTTTT. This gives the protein CASSSSPGANEKLFF.

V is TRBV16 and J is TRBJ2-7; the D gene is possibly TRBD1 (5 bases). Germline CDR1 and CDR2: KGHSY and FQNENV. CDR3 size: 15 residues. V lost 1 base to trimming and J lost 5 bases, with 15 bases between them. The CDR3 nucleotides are TGTGCCAGCAGCCAATGGTCAGGGATTTTGAACGAGCAGTACTTC. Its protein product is CASSQWSGILNEQYF.

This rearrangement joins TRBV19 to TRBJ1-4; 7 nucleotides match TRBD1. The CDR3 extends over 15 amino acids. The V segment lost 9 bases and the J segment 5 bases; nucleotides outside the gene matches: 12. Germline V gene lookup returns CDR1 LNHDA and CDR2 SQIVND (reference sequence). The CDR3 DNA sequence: TGTGCCAGCTCATCGACAGGGCGTAGGAATGAAAAACTGTTTTTT. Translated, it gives CASSSTGRRNEKLFF.

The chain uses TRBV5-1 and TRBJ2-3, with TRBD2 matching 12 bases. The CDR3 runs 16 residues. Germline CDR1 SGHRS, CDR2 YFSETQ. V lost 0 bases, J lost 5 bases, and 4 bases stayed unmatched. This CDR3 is CASSLVLAGGGDTQYF. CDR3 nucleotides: TGCGCCAGCAGCTTGGTACTAGCGGGGGGTGGAGATACGCAGTATTTT. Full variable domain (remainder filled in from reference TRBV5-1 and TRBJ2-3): KAGVTQTPRYLIKTRGQQVTLSCSPISGHRSVSWYQQTPGQGLQFLFEYFSETQRNKGNFPGRFSGRQFSNSRSEMNVSTLELGDSALYLCASSLVLAGGGDTQYFGPGTRLTVL.

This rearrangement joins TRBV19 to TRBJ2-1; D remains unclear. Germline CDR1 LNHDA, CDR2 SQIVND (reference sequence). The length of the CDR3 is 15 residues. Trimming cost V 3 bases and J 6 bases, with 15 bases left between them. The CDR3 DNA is TGTGCCAGTAGTATCTTGTCGGGTGCACCCAATGAGCAGTTCTTC. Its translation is CASSILSGAPNEQFF.

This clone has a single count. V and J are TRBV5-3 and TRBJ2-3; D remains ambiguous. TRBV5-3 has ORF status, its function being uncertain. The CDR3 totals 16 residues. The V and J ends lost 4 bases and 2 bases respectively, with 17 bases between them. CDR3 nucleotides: TGTGCCAGAAGCCTACTGCGGCGGAAAACCACAGATACGCAGTATTTT. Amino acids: CARSLLRRKTTDTQYF.

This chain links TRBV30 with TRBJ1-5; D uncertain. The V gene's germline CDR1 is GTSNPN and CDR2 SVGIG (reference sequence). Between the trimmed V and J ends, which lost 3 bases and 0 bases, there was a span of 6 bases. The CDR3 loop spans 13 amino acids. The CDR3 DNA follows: TGTGCCTGGAGCCCGTATAGCAATCAGCCCCAGCATTTT. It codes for CAWSPYSNQPQHF.

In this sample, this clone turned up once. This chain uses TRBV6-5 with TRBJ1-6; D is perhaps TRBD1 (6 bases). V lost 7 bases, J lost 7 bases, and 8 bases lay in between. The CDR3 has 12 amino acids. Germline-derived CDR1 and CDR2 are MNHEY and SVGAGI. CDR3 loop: CASTTGNSPLHF. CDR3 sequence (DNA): TGTGCCAGCACCACAGGGAATTCACCCCTCCACTTT.

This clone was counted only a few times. DNA of the CDR3: TGCGCCAGCAGCTTGGGTTACAGGGGGCAGGCCGGGGAGCTGTTTTTT. Translation: CASSLGYRGQAGELFF. The chain employs TRBV5-1 and TRBJ2-2, with TRBD1 matching 9 bases. The V gene's germline CDR1 is SGHRS and CDR2 YFSETQ. After removal of 0 bases from V and 6 bases from J, the junction contained 6 bases not matched to a gene. The CDR3 has 16 residues.

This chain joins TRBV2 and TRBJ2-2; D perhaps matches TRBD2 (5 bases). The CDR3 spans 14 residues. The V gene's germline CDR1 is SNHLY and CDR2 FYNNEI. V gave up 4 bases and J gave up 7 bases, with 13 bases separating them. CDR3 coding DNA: TGTGCCAGCAGTGGGACTCGTACAGTCGGGGAGCTGTTTTTT. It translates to CASSGTRTVGELFF.

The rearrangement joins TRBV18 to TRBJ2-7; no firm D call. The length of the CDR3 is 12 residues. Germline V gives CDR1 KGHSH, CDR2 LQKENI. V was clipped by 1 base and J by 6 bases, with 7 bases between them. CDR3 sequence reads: CASSPHQVEQYF. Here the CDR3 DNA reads TGTGCCAGCTCACCACACCAGGTCGAGCAGTACTTC.

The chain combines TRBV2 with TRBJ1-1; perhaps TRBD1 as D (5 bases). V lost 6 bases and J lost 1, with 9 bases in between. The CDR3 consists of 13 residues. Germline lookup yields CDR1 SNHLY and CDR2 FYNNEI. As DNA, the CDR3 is TGTGCCAGCAGAAAAACAGGGAACACTGAAGCTTTCTTT. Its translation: CASRKTGNTEAFF. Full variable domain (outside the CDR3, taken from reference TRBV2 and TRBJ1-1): EPEVTQTPSHQVTQMGQEVILRCVPISNHLYFYWYRQILGQKVEFLVSFYNNEISEKSEIFDDQFSVERPDGSNFTLKIRSTKLEDSAMYFCASRKTGNTEAFFGQGTRLTVV.

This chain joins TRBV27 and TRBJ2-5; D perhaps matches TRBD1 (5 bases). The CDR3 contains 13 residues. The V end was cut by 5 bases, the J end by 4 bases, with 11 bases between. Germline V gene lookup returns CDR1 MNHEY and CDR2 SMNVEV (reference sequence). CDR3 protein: CASSSQGPETQYF. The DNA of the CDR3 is TGTGCCAGCAGTAGCCAGGGCCCAGAGACCCAGTACTTC.

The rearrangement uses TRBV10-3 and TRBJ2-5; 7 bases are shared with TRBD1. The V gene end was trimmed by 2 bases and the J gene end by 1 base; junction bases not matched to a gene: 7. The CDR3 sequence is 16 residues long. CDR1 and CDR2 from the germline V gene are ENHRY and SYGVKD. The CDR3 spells CAISEGRQGRQETQYF. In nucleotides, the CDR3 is TGTGCCATCAGTGAGGGTCGACAGGGCCGCCAAGAGACCCAGTACTTC.

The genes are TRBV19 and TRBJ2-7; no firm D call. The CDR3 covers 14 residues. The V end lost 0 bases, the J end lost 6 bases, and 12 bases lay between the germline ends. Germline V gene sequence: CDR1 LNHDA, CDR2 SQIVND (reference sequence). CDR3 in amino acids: CASSIDRRTAEQYF. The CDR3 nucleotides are TGTGCCAGTAGTATAGATAGAAGAACAGCCGAGCAGTACTTC.

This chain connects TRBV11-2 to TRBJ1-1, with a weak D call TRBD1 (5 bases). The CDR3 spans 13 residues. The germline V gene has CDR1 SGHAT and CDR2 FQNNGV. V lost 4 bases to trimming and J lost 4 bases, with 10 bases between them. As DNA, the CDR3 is TGTGCCAGCAGCTCGGACATGGTCACTGAAGCTTTCTTT. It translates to CASSSDMVTEAFF.

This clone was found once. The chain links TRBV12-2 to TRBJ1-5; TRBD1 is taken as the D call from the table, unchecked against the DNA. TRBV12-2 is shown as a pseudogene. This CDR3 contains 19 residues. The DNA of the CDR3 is TGTGCAAGTCGCTTAGAAAGAGGCCAGGGGCGACCTAATAATCAGCCCCAGCATTTT. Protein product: CASRLERGQGRPNNQPQHF.

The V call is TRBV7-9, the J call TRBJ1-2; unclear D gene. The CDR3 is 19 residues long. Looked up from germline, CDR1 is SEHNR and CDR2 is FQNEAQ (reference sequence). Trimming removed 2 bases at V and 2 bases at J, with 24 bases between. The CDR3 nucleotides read TGTGCCAGCAGCTTACCGAGAACCGTGGAGGGAACGGCAAACTATGGCTACACCTTC. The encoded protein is CASSLPRTVEGTANYGYTF.

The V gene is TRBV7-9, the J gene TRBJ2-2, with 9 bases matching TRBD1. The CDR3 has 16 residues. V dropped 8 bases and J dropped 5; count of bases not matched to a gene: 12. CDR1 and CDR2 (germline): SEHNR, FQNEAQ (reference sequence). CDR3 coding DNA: TGTGCCAGCCTGGGCCTCGGGACAGGGAGTACCGGGGAGCTGTTTTTT. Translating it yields CASLGLGTGSTGELFF.

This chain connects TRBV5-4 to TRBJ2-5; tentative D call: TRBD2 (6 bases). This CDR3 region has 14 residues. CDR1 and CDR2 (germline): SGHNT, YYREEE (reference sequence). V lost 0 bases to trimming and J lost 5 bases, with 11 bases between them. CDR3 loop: CASSLAAGGETQYF. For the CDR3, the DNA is TGTGCCAGCAGCTTGGCGGCAGGAGGGGAGACCCAGTACTTC.

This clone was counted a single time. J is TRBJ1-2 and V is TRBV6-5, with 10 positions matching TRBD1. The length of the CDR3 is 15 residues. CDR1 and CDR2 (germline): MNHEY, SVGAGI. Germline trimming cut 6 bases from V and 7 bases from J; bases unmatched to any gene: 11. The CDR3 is CASSPDRGRTGGYTF. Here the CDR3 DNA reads TGTGCCAGCAGCCCCGACAGGGGGCGAACAGGTGGCTACACCTTC.

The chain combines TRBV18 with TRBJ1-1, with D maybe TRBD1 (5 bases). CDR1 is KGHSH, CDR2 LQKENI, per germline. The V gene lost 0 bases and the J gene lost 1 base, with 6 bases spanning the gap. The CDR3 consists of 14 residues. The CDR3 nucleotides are TGTGCCAGCTCACCACCAGGGGAGAACACTGAAGCTTTCTTT. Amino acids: CASSPPGENTEAFF.

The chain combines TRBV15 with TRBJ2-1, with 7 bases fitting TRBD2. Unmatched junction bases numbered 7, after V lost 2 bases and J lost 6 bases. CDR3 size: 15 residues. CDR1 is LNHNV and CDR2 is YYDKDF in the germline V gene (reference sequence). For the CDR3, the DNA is TGTGCCACCAGCAGAAAAAGAGCGGGGCTCAATGAGCAGTTCTTC. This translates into CATSRKRAGLNEQFF.

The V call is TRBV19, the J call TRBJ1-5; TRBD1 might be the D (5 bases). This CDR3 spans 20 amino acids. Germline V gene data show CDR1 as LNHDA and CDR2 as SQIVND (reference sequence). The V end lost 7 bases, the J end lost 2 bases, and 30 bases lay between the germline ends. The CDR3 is CASTYRAVGTGRLGNQPQHF. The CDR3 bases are TGTGCCAGTACTTATAGGGCAGTGGGAACAGGTCGACTGGGCAATCAGCCCCAGCATTTT.

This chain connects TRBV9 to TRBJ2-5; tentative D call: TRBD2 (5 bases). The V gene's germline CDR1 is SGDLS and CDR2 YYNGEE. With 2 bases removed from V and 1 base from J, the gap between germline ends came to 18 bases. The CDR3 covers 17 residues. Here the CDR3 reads CASSVLEGFPFQETQYF. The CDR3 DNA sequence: TGTGCCAGCAGCGTTTTAGAGGGTTTTCCTTTCCAAGAGACCCAGTACTTC.